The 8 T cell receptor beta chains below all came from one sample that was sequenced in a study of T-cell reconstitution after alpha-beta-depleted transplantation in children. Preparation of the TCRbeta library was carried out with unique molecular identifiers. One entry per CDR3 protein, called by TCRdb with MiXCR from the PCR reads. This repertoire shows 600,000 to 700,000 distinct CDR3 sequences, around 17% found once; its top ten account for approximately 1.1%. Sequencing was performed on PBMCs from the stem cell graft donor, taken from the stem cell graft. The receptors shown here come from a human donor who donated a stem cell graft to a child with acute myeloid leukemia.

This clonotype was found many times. CDR3 sequence (DNA): TGTGCCATCAGCGAAGACATCTCTGGAAACACCATATATTTT. It translates to CAISEDISGNTIYF. V and J are TRBV10-3 and TRBJ1-3; D unclear. This CDR3 has 14 residues. Germline V gene data show CDR1 as ENHRY and CDR2 as SYGVKD. Between the trimmed V and J ends, which lost 6 bases and 0 bases, there was a span of 9 bases.

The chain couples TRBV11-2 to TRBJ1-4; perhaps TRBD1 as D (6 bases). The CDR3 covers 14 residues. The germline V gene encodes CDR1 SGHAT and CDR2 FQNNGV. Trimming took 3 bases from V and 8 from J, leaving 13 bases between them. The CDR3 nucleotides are TGTGCCAGCAGCTTCACAGGGCGGCAAGAAAAACTGTTTTTT. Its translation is CASSFTGRQEKLFF.

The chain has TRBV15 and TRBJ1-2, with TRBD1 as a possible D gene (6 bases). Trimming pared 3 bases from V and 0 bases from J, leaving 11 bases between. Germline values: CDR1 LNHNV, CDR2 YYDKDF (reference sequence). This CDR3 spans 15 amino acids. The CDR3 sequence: CATSSGGAANYGYTF. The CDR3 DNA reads TGTGCCACCAGCAGCGGGGGGGCGGCTAACTATGGCTACACCTTC.

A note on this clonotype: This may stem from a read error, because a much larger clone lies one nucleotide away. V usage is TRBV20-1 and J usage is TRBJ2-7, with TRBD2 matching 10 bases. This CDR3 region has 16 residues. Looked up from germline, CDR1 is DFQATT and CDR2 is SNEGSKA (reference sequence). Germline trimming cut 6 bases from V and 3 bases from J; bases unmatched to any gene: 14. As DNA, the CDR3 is TGCAGTGCCTCCTCCATTAGCGGGGGGCCTGACTACGAGCAGTACTTC. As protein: CSASSISGGPDYEQYF.

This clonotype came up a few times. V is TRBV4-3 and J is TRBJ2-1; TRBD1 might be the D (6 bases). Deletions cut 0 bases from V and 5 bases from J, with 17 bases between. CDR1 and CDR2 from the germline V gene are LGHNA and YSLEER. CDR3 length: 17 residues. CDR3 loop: CASSQDLGAPVHNEQFF. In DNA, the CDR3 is TGCGCCAGCAGCCAAGATCTGGGGGCCCCGGTGCACAATGAGCAGTTCTTC.

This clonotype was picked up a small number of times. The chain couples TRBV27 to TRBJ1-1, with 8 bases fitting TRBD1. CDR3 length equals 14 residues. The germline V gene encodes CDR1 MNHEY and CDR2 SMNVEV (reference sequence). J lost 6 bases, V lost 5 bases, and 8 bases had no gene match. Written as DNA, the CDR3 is TGTGCCAGCAGTCCAGGACAGGGTTACGCTGAAGCTTTCTTT. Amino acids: CASSPGQGYAEAFF.

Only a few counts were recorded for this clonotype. The chain's CDR3 is CASSLPTSGGTDTQYF. The CDR3 bases are TGTGCCAGCAGTCTTCCGACTAGCGGGGGCACAGATACGCAGTATTTT. The chain combines TRBV12-3 or TRBV12-4 with TRBJ2-3; 11 bases map to TRBD2. The CDR3 has 16 amino acids. J lost 1 base, V lost 5 bases, and 5 bases had no gene match.

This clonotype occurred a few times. CDR3 region: CASTPGTGQETQYF. The CDR3 bases are TGTGCCAGCACCCCGGGGACAGGGCAAGAGACCCAGTACTTC. V and J are TRBV12-3 or TRBV12-4 and TRBJ2-5, with 9 bases matching TRBD1. The CDR3 is made up of 14 amino acids. V lost 7 bases to trimming and J lost 2 bases; unmatched junction nucleotides: 5.